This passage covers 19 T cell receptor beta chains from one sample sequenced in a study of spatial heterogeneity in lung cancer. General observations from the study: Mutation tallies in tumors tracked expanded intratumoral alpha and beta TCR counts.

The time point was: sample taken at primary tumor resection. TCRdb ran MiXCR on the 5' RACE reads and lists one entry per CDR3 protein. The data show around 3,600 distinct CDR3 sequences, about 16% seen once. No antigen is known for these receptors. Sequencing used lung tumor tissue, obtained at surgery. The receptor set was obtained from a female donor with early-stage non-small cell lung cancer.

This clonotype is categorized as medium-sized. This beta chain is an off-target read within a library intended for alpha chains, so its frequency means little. CDR3 region: CASSLAARTDTQYF. In DNA form, the CDR3 reads TGTGCCAGCAGTTTGGCGGCTCGCACAGATACGCAGTATTTT. The genes are TRBV6-2 or TRBV6-3 and TRBJ2-3, with D unclear. The CDR3 extends over 14 amino acids. V lost 4 bases to trimming and J lost 1 base, with 9 bases between them. Germline loops: CDR1 MNHEY, CDR2 SVGEGT.

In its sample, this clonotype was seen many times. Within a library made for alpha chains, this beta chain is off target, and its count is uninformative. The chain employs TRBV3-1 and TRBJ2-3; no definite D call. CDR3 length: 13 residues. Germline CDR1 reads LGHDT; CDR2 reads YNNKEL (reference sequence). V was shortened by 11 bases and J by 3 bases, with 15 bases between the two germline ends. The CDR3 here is CAARLLGTDTQYF. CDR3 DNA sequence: TGTGCCGCCAGACTTTTGGGGACAGATACGCAGTATTTT.

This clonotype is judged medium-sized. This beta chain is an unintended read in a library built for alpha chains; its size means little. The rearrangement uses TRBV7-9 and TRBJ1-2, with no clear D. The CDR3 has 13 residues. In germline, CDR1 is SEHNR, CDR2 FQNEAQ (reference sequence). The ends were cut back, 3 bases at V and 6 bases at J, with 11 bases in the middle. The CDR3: CASSFPGGNGYTF. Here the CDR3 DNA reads TGTGCCAGCAGCTTCCCTGGAGGAAATGGCTACACCTTC.

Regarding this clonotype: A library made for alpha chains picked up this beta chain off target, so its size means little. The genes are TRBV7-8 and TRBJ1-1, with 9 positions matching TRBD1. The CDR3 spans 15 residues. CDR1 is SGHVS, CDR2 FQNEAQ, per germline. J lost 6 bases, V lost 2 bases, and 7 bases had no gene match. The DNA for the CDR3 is TGTGCCAGCAGCTTATTTGGGACAGGGTCCCCTGAAGCTTTCTTT. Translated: CASSLFGTGSPEAFF.

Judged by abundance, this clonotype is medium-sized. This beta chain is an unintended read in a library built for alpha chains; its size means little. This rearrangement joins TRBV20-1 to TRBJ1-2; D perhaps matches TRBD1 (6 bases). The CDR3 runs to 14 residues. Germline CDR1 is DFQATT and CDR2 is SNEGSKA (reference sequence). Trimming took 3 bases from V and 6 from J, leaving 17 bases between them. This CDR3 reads CSASQGGRLNGYTF. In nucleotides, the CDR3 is TGCAGTGCTAGCCAAGGGGGGCGCTTAAATGGCTACACCTTC.

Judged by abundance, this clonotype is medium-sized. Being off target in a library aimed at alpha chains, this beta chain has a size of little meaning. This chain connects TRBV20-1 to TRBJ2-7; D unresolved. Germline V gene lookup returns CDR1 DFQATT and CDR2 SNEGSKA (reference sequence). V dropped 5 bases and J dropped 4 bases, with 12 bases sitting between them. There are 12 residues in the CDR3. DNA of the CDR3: TGCAGTGCTCCGGACCAAAGATACGAGCAGTACTTC. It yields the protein CSAPDQRYEQYF.

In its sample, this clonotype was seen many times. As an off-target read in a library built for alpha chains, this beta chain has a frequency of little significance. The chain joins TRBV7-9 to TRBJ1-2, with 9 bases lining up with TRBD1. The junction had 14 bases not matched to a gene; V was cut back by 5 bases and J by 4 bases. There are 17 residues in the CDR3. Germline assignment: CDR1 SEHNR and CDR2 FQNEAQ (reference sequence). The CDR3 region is CASSTDRGANPVYGYTF. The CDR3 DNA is TGTGCCAGCAGCACCGACAGGGGGGCCAACCCGGTCTATGGCTACACCTTC.

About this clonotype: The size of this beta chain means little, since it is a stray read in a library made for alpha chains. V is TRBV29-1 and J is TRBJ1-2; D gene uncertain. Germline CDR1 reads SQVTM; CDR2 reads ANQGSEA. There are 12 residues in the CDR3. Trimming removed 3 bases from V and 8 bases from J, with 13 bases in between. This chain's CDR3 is CSVEGTHGGYTF. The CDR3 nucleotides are TGCAGCGTTGAGGGCACACACGGAGGCTACACCTTC.

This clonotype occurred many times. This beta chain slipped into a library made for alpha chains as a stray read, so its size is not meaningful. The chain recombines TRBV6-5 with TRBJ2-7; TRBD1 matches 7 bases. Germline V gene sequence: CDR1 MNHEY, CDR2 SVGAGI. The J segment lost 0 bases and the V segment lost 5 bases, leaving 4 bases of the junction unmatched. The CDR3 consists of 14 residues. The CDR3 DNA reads TGTGCCAGCAGTACCTCAGGGGGCTCCTACGAGCAGTACTTC. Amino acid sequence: CASSTSGGSYEQYF.

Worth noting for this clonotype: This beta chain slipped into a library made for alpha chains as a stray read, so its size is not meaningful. CDR3 loop: CASSPSPTVNYGYTF. DNA of the CDR3: TGTGCCAGCAGCCCCAGCCCGACGGTTAACTATGGCTACACCTTC. The rearrangement links TRBV7-8 to TRBJ1-2; D uncertain. The length of the CDR3 is 15 residues. Per germline, CDR1 SGHVS and CDR2 FQNEAQ. The V and J ends lost 5 bases and 1 base respectively, with 14 bases between them.

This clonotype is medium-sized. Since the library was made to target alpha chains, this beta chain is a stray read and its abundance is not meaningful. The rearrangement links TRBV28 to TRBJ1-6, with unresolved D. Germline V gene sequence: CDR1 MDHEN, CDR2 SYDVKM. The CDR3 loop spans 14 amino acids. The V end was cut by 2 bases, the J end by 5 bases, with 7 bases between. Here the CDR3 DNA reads TGTGCCAGCAGTTTACACAGCAATAATTCACCCCTCCACTTT. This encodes CASSLHSNNSPLHF. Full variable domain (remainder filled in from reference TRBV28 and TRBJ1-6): DVKVTQSSRYLVKRTGEKVFLECVQDMDHENMFWYRQDPGLGLRLIYFSYDVKMKEKGDIPEGYSVSREKKERFSLILESASTNQTSMYLCASSLHSNNSPLHFGNGTRLTVT.

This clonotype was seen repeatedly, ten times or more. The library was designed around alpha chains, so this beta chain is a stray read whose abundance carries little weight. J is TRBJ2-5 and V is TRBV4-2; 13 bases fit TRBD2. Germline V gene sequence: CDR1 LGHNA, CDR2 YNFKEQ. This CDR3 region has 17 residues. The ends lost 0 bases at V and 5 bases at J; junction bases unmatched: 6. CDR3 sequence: CASSQDLSGLAGETQYF. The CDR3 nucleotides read TGTGCCAGCAGCCAAGACCTCTCGGGACTAGCGGGGGAGACCCAGTACTTC.

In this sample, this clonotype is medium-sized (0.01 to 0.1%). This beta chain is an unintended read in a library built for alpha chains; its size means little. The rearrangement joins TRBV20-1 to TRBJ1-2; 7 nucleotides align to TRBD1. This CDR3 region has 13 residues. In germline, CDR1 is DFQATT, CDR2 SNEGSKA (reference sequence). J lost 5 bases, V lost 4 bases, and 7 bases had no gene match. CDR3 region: CSATRQGIYGYTF. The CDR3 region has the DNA TGCAGTGCTACGAGACAGGGAATATATGGCTACACCTTC.

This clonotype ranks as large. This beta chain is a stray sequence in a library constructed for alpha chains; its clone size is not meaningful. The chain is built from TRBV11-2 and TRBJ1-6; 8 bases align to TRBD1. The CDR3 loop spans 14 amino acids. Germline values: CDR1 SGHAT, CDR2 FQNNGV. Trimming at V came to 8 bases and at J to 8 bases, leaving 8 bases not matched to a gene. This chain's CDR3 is CASGGTGRYSPLHF. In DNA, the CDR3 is TGTGCCAGCGGAGGGACAGGTCGATATTCACCCCTCCACTTT. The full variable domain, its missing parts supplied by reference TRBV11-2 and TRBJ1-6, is EAGVAQSPRYKIIEKRQSVAFWCNPISGHATLYWYQQILGQGPKLLIQFQNNGVVDDSQLPKDRFSAERLKGVDSTLKIQPAKLEDSAVYLCASGGTGRYSPLHFGNGTRLTVT.

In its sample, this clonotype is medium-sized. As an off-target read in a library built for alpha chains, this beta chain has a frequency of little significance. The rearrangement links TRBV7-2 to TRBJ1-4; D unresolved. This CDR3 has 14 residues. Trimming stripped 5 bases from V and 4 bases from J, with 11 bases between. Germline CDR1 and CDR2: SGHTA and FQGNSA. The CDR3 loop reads CASSRGVGNEKLFF. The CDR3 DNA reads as TGTGCCAGCAGCCGGGGTGTAGGTAATGAAAAACTGTTTTTT.

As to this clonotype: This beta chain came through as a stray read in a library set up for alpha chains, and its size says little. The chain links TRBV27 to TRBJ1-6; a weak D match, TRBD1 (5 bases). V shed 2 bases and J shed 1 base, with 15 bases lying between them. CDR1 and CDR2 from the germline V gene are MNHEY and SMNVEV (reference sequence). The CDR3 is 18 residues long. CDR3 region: CASSLDSQEGSYNSPLHF. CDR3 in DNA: TGTGCCAGCAGTTTAGACAGCCAGGAGGGATCCTATAATTCACCCCTCCACTTT.

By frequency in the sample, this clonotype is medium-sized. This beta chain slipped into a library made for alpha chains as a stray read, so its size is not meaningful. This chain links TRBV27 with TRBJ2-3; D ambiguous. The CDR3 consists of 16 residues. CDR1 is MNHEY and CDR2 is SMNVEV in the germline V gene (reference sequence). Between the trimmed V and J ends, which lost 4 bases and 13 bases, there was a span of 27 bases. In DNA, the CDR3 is TGTGCCAGCAGTTCTTGGCAGGAAGGCGTCGTGAGCCGTGAGTATTTT. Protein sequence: CASSSWQEGVVSREYF.

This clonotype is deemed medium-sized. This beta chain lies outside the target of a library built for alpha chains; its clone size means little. In DNA form, the CDR3 reads TGTGCCAGCAGCTCAGGGGACAGGGGGCGCGGAGAGACCCAGTACTTC. This sequence encodes CASSSGDRGRGETQYF. The chain combines TRBV7-2 with TRBJ2-5; 12 nucleotides agree with TRBD1. V lost 4 bases and J lost 4; bases outside the gene matches: 7. The germline V gene encodes CDR1 SGHTA and CDR2 FQGNSA. The CDR3 covers 16 residues.

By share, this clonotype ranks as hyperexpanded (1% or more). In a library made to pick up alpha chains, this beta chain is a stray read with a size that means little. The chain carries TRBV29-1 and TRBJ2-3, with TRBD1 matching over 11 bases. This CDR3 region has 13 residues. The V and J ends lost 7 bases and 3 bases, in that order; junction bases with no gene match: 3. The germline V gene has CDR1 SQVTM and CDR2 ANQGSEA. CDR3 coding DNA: TGCAGCGCCGGGACAGGGGGGACAGATACGCAGTATTTT. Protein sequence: CSAGTGGTDTQYF.